Below, 24 T cell receptor beta chains from the same sample are listed, as sequenced in a study of shared clonotypes between healthy human individuals (dated by TCRdb to about 2020). The library was prepared using the immunoSEQ multiplex PCR assay. In its TCRdb copy, this immuneACCESS table keeps in-frame sequences only and misses some clones. Where compared with another copy, unresolved V genes explain less than half of these, and the others have no known cause. The sample yields 2 million to 2.5 million clones; approximately 94% were counted once. Roughly 0.13% of the sample goes to the ten largest clones. Sequencing input: naive CD4+ T cells sorted from blood. The sample's cell subset or site label is to be understood as: CD45RA+ positively selected. The receptors originated from a man aged 18-30 years in good health.

V gene TRBV10-1 combines with J gene TRBJ2-7, with 8 bases that match TRBD2. With V trimmed by 5 bases and J by 8 bases, 8 bases remained unmatched. There are 13 residues in the CDR3. The V gene's germline CDR1 is WNHNN and CDR2 SYGVQD (reference sequence). The CDR3 DNA reads as TGCGCCAGCAGTCCGGGACTAGGCTTACAGCAGTACTTC. Translation: CASSPGLGLQQYF.

This chain connects TRBV28 to TRBJ1-6; 9 bases align to TRBD1. J gave up 10 bases and V 7 bases, and 8 bases lay outside the gene matches. This CDR3 comprises 14 residues. Per germline, CDR1 MDHEN and CDR2 SYDVKM. The CDR3 loop reads CASTSGTGYSPLHF. CDR3 sequence (DNA): TGTGCCAGCACCAGCGGGACAGGGTACTCACCCCTCCACTTT.

The chain joins TRBV11-2 to TRBJ2-3; 10 bases line up with TRBD2. There are 16 residues in the CDR3. The germline V gene encodes CDR1 SGHAT and CDR2 FQNNGV. V was pared by 3 bases and J by 3 bases, with 6 bases of the junction left unmatched. The CDR3, as DNA: TGTGCCAGCAGCTTGTTACGTAGCGGGAGGACAGATACGCAGTATTTT. It yields the protein CASSLLRSGRTDTQYF.

The chain has TRBV19 and TRBJ1-4; 8 nucleotides line up with TRBD1. The CDR3 spans 15 residues. Germline V gives CDR1 LNHDA, CDR2 SQIVND (reference sequence). The ends lost 2 bases at V and 7 bases at J; junction bases unmatched: 6. The CDR3 region is CASSIQGAVSEKLFF. CDR3 nucleotides: TGTGCCAGTAGTATACAGGGGGCTGTTAGTGAAAAACTGTTTTTT.

V is TRBV19 and J is TRBJ2-4; the match to TRBD1 covers 7 bases. Germline V gives CDR1 LNHDA, CDR2 SQIVND (reference sequence). Trimming took 5 bases from V and 4 from J; bases not matched to a gene: 2. This CDR3 has 13 amino acids. DNA of the CDR3: TGTGCCAGTAGTCCGGGACAGAAAAACATTCAGTACTTC. Protein: CASSPGQKNIQYF.

V gene TRBV4-1 combines with J gene TRBJ1-2, with 7 bases identical to TRBD1. CDR1 is MGHRA and CDR2 is YSYEKL in the germline V gene. The CDR3 consists of 16 residues. The V segment lost 3 bases and the J segment 2 bases; nucleotides outside the gene matches: 9. CDR3 sequence (DNA): TGCGCCAGCAGCCAGGGTTGGGAAGGGGGCAACTATGGCTACACCTTC. Translated, it gives CASSQGWEGGNYGYTF.

CDR3 coding DNA: TGTGCCAGCAGTTATAAGGGGGAGGGCCGGAAGAATGAGCAGTTCTTC. This sequence encodes CASSYKGEGRKNEQFF. The chain links TRBV6-5 to TRBJ2-1, with a tentative D call TRBD2 (7 bases). This CDR3 contains 16 residues. Trimming removed 3 bases from V and 7 bases from J, with 19 bases in between. Germline V gene lookup returns CDR1 MNHEY and CDR2 SVGAGI.

The chain combines TRBV7-9 with TRBJ2-2; 7 positions match TRBD1. The V segment lost 1 base and the J segment 14 bases; nucleotides outside the gene matches: 22. The CDR3 is 18 amino acids. Looked up from germline, CDR1 is SEHNR and CDR2 is FQNEAQ (reference sequence). CDR3 sequence: CASSLESFGTGATGGLFF. In nucleotides, the CDR3 is TGTGCCAGCAGCTTAGAATCCTTCGGCACAGGGGCCACAGGAGGCCTGTTTTTT.

The rearrangement uses TRBV5-1 and TRBJ2-1; 7 bases agree with TRBD2. CDR3 length: 15 amino acids. The germline V gene encodes CDR1 SGHRS and CDR2 YFSETQ. After removal of 2 bases from V and 0 bases from J, the junction contained 2 bases not matched to a gene. The CDR3 region has the DNA TGCGCCAGCAGCTTTGTAGCGGGCTCCTACAATGAGCAGTTCTTC. Its protein product is CASSFVAGSYNEQFF.

V usage is TRBV5-1 and J usage is TRBJ1-1; weak D call: TRBD1 (5 bases). The CDR3 has 13 residues. Germline loops: CDR1 SGHRS, CDR2 YFSETQ. V gave up 5 bases and J gave up 3 bases, with 11 bases separating them. CDR3 DNA: TGCGCCAGCAGGGAAGGGACGGACACTGAAGCTTTCTTT. Encoded protein: CASREGTDTEAFF.

This clone was seen just once. The genes are TRBV2 and TRBJ2-2; 13 bases align to TRBD2. From germline, CDR1 is SNHLY and CDR2 FYNNEI. After removal of 2 bases from V and 7 bases from J, the junction contained 19 bases not matched to a gene. CDR3 length: 21 residues. The CDR3 loop is CASSERLGTSGMRFYNGELFF. The CDR3 nucleotides are TGTGCCAGCAGTGAAAGGCTAGGGACTAGCGGGATGAGGTTTTATAACGGGGAGCTGTTTTTT.

The V call is TRBV6-5, the J call TRBJ2-7; TRBD1 matches 9 bases. CDR3 length equals 14 residues. Germline CDR1 reads MNHEY; CDR2 reads SVGAGI. The J segment lost 3 bases and the V segment lost 5 bases, leaving 5 bases of the junction unmatched. CDR3: CASSNPGQGYEQYF. The CDR3 DNA is TGTGCCAGCAGTAATCCGGGACAGGGCTACGAGCAGTACTTC.

This clone appeared a single time. The rearrangement uses TRBV27 and TRBJ2-2; the D gene could be TRBD1 or TRBD2 (6 bases each). The germline CDR1 and CDR2 sequences are MNHEY and SMNVEV (reference sequence). This CDR3 has 15 residues. Trimming took 7 bases from V and 6 from J, leaving 18 bases between them. CDR3 residues: CASKTQGRGAGELFF. The DNA of the CDR3 is TGTGCCAGCAAAACACAGGGAAGGGGGGCCGGGGAGCTGTTTTTT.

The genes are TRBV9 and TRBJ2-2; 8 bases match TRBD1. J was trimmed by 1 base and V by 2 bases; bases with no gene match: 10. The CDR3 is 18 residues long. CDR1 is SGDLS, CDR2 YYNGEE, per germline. The CDR3 sequence: CASSVRPRTGMNTGELFF. In nucleotides, the CDR3 is TGTGCCAGCAGCGTCCGCCCCCGGACAGGGATGAACACCGGGGAGCTGTTTTTT.

The chain is built from TRBV25-1 and TRBJ1-6, with 8 positions matching TRBD1. CDR3 length: 14 residues. CDR1 and CDR2 (germline): MGHDK, SYGVNS. Trimming at V came to 7 bases and at J to 10 bases, leaving 9 bases not matched to a gene. The CDR3 sequence: CASNLGQVGSPLHF. As DNA, the CDR3 is TGTGCCAGCAACCTGGGACAGGTCGGATCACCCCTCCACTTT.

Comments on this clone: A junction end diverges from the germline sequence, so it may reflect a read error. The rearrangement uses TRBV7-7 and TRBJ2-7, with 7 bases fitting TRBD2. This CDR3 has 14 amino acids. Germline V gene sequence: CDR1 SSHAT, CDR2 FNYEAQ (reference sequence). The CDR3 region is CASSLASGSYEQYF. The CDR3 DNA sequence: TGTGCTAGCAGCTTAGCTAGCGGCTCCTACGAGCAGTACTTC.

This clone was seen once. The V and J genes are TRBV6-5 and TRBJ1-1; D is undetermined. V lost 8 bases and J 5 bases, leaving 15 bases between the germline ends. The CDR3 contains 13 residues. Germline V gives CDR1 MNHEY, CDR2 SVGAGI. CDR3 bases: TGTGCCAGCCACCCGAGCCAGAGGACTGAAGCTTTCTTT. Translated: CASHPSQRTEAFF.

The chain employs TRBV28 and TRBJ2-7, with TRBD1 matching over 9 bases. Per the germline V gene, CDR1 is MDHEN and CDR2 is SYDVKM. V lost 6 bases, J lost 5 bases, and 11 bases stayed unmatched. The CDR3 is 15 residues long. The CDR3 loop is CASRVRDRVVHEQYF. CDR3 DNA sequence: TGTGCCAGCAGAGTCCGGGACAGGGTGGTTCACGAGCAGTACTTC.

The rearrangement joins TRBV30 to TRBJ2-5; 8 bases agree with TRBD1. Germline trimming cut 1 base from V and 4 bases from J; bases unmatched to any gene: 5. The germline CDR1 and CDR2 sequences are GTSNPN and SVGIG (reference sequence). CDR3 length equals 14 residues. The CDR3, as DNA: TGTGCCTGGAGTGGGACAGGGCGGGGAGAGACCCAGTACTTC. It codes for CAWSGTGRGETQYF.

V is TRBV18 and J is TRBJ1-6, with no clear D. The ends were cut back, 4 bases at V and 6 bases at J, with 10 bases in the middle. Germline CDR1 is KGHSH and CDR2 is LQKENI. The CDR3 is made up of 14 amino acids. The CDR3 loop is CASSLRDGNSPLHF. The CDR3 DNA sequence: TGTGCCAGCTCACTCCGGGATGGTAATTCACCCCTCCACTTT.

V gene TRBV7-9 combines with J gene TRBJ1-2; 7 bases are a match to TRBD1. The germline gives CDR1 SEHNR, CDR2 FQNEAQ (reference sequence). The CDR3 loop spans 14 amino acids. The V gene end was trimmed by 5 bases and the J gene end by 0 bases; junction bases not matched to a gene: 3. The CDR3 protein is CASSEGTANYGYTF. DNA of the CDR3: TGTGCCAGCAGCGAGGGGACAGCTAACTATGGCTACACCTTC.

This chain joins TRBV7-8 and TRBJ1-3; unclear D gene. V gave up 3 bases and J gave up 1 base, with 10 bases separating them. The length of the CDR3 is 15 residues. Germline V gene data show CDR1 as SGHVS and CDR2 as FQNEAQ. CDR3: CASSLTRASGNTIYF. CDR3 coding DNA: TGTGCCAGCAGCTTGACCCGGGCTTCTGGAAACACCATATATTTT. The whole variable domain, remainder taken from reference TRBV7-8 and TRBJ1-3, is GAGVSQSPRYKVAKRGQDVALRCDPISGHVSLFWYQQALGQGPEFLTYFQNEAQLDKSGLPSDRFFAERPEGSVSTLKIQRTQQEDSAVYLCASSLTRASGNTIYFGEGSWLTVV.

A note on this clone: The sample carries other DNA sequences with the same CDR3. This rearrangement joins TRBV20-1 to TRBJ2-7; D is unclear. The CDR3 is 11 amino acids. V lost 1 base, J lost 5 bases, and 6 bases lay in between. Germline V gene sequence: CDR1 DFQATT, CDR2 SNEGSKA (reference sequence). CDR3 coding DNA: TGCAGTGCTAGAGGACCGGACGAGCAGTACTTC. Translation gives CSARGPDEQYF.

The chain uses TRBV4-1 and TRBJ1-6; maybe TRBD1 (5 bases). The germline CDR1 and CDR2 sequences are MGHRA and YSYEKL. V was cut by 4 bases and J by 7 bases, with 11 bases left in between. The CDR3 spans 14 residues. The CDR3 sequence: CASSLQAGNSPLHF. In DNA, the CDR3 is TGCGCCAGCAGCCTACAGGCGGGAAATTCACCCCTCCACTTT.